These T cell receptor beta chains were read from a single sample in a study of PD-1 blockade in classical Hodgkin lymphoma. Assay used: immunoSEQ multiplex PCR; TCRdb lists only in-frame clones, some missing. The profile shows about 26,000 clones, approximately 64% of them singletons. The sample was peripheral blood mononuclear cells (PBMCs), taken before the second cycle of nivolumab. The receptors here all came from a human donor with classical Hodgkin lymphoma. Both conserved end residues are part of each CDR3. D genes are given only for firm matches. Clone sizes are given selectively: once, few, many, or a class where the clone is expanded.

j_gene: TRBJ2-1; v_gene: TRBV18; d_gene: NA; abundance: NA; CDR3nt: TGTGCCAGCTCACCGCAGGATTCGGGGGGCAGTAATGAGCAGTTCTTC; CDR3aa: CASSPQDSGGSNEQFF
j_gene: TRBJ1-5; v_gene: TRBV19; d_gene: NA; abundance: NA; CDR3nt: TGTGCCAGTAGTATAGTTCACACGGGAAATCAGCCCCAGCATTTT; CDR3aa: CASSIVHTGNQPQHF
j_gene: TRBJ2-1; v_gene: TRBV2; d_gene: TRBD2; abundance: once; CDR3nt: TGTGCCAGCAGAGCGGGACTAGCGACTAATGAGCAGTTCTTC; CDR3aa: CASRAGLATNEQFF
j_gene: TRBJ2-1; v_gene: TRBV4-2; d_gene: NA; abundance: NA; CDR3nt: TGTGCCAGCAGGGGTAGTGAGCAGTTCTTC; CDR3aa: CASRGSEQFF
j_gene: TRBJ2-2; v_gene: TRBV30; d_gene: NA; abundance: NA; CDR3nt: TGTGCCTGGAGACTAGGGACCGGGGAGCTGTTTTTT; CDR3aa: CAWRLGTGELFF
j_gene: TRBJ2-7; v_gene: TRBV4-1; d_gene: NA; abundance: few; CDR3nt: TGCGCCAGCAGCCAAGCCCCCCCCGATCGGTTGCACGAGCAGTACTTC; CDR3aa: CASSQAPPDRLHEQYF
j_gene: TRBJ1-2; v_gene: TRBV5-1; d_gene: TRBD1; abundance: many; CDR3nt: TGCGCCAGCAGCTCGGGACAGCTCTATGGCTACACCTTC; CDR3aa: CASSSGQLYGYTF
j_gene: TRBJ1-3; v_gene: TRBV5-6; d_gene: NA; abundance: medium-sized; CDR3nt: TGTGCCAGCAGCTCTGGCGTTAGCTCTGGAAACACCATATATTTT; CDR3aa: CASSSGVSSGNTIYF
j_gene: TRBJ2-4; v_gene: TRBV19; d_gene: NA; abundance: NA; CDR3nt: TGTGCCAGTAGTATAGAAGGCCCCAAAAACATTCAGTACTTC; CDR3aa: CASSIEGPKNIQYF
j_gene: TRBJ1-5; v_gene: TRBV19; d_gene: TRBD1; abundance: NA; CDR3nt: TGTGCCAGCAACCCAGGGGGTCCGGTAGAGCCCCAGCATTTT; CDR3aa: CASNPGGPVEPQHF
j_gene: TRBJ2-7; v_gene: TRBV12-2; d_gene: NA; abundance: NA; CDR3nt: TGTGCAAGTCGCTTAGGGCCGTACCGAGGTTTCCCGGGACTAGCGGACGAGCAGTACTTC; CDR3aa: CASRLGPYRGFPGLADEQYF
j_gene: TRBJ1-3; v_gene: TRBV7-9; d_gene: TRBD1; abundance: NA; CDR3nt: TGTGCCAGCAGCTCGTCGAGAGGGGGCGAAAACACCATATATTTT; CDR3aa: CASSSSRGGENTIYF
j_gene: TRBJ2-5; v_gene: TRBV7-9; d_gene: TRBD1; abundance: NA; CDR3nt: TGTGCCAGCAGCTTGAGAACCAGTACAGGGGGCGGGGAGACCCAGTACTTC; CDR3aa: CASSLRTSTGGGETQYF
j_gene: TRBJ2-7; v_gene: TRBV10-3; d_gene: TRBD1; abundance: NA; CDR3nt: TGTGCCATCACCCCCGGGGCGACAGGGGAGCAGTACTTC; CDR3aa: CAITPGATGEQYF
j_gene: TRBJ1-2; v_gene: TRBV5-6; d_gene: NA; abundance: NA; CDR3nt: TGTGCCAGCAGCCCATCTGGGGGGTCAAATACGGATACCTTC; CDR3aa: CASSPSGGSNTDTF
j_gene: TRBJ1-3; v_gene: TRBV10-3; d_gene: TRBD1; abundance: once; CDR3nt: TGTGCCATCAGTGAGTCCGGGACAGCCTCTGGAAACACCATATATTTT; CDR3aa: CAISESGTASGNTIYF
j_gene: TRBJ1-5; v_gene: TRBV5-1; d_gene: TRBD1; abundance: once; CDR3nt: TGCGCCAGCAGCTTGGGGACAGGCTTTCAGCCCCAGCATTTT; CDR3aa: CASSLGTGFQPQHF
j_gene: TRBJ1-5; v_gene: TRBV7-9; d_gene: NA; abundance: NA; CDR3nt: TGTGCCAGCAGCTTAGAGGCGGGTAGCAATCAGCCCCAGCATTTT; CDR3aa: CASSLEAGSNQPQHF
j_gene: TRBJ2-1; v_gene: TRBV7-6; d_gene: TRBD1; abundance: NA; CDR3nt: TGTGCCAGCAGCGAACGACAGGGGGTTCTTACCCCAAATGAGCAGTTCTTC; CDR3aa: CASSERQGVLTPNEQFF
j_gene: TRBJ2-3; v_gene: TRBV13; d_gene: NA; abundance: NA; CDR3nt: TGTGCCAGCAGCTTACAAGTGGGAGGATCCACAGATACGCAGTATTTT; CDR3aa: CASSLQVGGSTDTQYF
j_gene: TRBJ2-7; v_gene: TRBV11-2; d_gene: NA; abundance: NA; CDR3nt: TGTGCCAGCAGCTTAGTTGGGGGACCCAGCTACGAGCAGTACTTC; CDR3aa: CASSLVGGPSYEQYF
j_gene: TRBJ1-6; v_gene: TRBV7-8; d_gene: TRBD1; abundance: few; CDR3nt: TGTGCCAGCAGTCACAGGACAGGATTCTATAATTCACCCCTCCACTTT; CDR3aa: CASSHRTGFYNSPLHF
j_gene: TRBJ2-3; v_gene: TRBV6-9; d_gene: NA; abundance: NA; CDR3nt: TGTGCCAGCAGTTATTCGAAACAGCATGCCATTAGCACAGATACGCAGTATTTT; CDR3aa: CASSYSKQHAISTDTQYF
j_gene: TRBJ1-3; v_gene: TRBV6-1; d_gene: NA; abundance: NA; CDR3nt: TGTGCCAGCGCGGTTTCGGGAAACACCATATATTTT; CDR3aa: CASAVSGNTIYF
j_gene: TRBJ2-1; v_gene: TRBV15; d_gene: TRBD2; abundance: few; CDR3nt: TGTGCCACCAGCAGAGAAATCTGGCGGGAGGAGTTCTATGAGCAGTTCTTC; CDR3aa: CATSREIWREEFYEQFF
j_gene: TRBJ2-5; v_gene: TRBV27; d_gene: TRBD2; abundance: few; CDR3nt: TGTGCCAGCAGTTTATCGCTAGCGGGGGGGCCGGGAGAGACCCAGTACTTC; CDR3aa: CASSLSLAGGPGETQYF
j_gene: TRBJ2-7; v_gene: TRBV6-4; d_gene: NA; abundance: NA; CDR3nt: TGTGCCAGCAGTGACAGGGGGGGATCCTACGAGCAGTACTTC; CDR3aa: CASSDRGGSYEQYF